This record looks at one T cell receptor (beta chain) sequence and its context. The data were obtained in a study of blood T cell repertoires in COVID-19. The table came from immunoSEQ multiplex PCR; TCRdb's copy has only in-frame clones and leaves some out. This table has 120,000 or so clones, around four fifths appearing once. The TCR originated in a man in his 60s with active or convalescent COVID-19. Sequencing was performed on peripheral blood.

This CDR3 is CAIREDRGNQPQHF. The CDR3 coding sequence is TGTGCCATCAGAGAAGACAGGGGCAATCAGCCCCAGCATTTT. This chain uses TRBV10-3 with TRBJ1-5; 7 nucleotides align to TRBD1. V shed 6 bases, J shed 2 bases, and the junction held 4 bases outside the gene matches. CDR1 and CDR2 from the germline V gene are ENHRY and SYGVKD. The CDR3 consists of 14 residues.